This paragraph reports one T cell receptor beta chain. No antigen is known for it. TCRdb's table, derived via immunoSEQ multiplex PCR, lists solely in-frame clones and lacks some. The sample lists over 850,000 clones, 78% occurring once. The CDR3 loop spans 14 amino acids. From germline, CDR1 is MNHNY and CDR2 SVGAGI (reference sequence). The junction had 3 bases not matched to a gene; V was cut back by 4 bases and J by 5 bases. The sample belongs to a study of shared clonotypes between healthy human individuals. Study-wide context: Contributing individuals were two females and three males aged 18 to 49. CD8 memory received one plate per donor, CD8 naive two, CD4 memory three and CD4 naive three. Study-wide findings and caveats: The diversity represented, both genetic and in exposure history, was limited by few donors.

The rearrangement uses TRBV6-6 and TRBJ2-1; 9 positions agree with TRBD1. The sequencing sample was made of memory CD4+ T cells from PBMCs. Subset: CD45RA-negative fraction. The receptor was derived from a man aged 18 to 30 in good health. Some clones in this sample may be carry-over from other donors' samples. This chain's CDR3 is CASSSTGGHNEQFF. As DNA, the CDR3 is TGTGCCAGCAGTTCGACAGGGGGACACAATGAGCAGTTCTTC.